This T cell receptor (beta chain) was documented in a study of T cell changes during pregnancy in multiple sclerosis. TCRdb keeps only in-frame clones here, not all; method: immunoSEQ multiplex PCR. The sample holds around 40,000 clones; roughly nine tenths are singletons and the top ten take 1% to 1.5%. The V and J ends lost 5 bases and 5 bases, in that order; junction bases with no gene match: 3. The CDR3 runs to 15 residues. CDR1 and CDR2 from the germline V gene are MDHEN and SYDVKM. The material sequenced was CD4+ T cells from peripheral blood mononuclear cells, taken in the first trimester of pregnancy. The sequence derives from a female donor with multiple sclerosis, enrolled in a pregnancy study. The chain joins TRBV28 to TRBJ2-2, with 12 positions matching TRBD2. CDR3 sequence (DNA): TGTGCCAGCAGTGTAGGACTAGCGGGGACCGGGGAGCTGTTTTTT. Translated: CASSVGLAGTGELFF.